The 18 T cell receptor beta chains below come from one sample, sequenced in a study of OX40 agonist ivuxolimab in advanced cancers. The protocol used for the library was the immunoSEQ multiplex PCR assay. What TCRdb holds here is the immuneACCESS table cut down to in-frame rearrangements. Part of the clones is not present; checked against another copy, under half of the missing clones reflect an unresolved V gene, and the others are unexplained. The sample profile shows roughly 70,000 clones; 87% of them were found once. Around 2.2% of the sample comes from the top ten. The starting material was CD4+ or CD8+ T cells sorted from blood, obtained in a trial of the OX40 agonist ivuxolimab. Receptor source: an adult with an advanced solid tumor such as melanoma, head and neck, liver or kidney cancer.

Note on this clone: This sample also contains other DNA sequences that code for the same CDR3. The V and J genes are TRBV7-9 and TRBJ1-1, with TRBD1 as a possible D gene (5 bases). Per germline, CDR1 SEHNR and CDR2 FQNEAQ (reference sequence). There are 15 residues in the CDR3. Trimming took 5 bases from V and 5 from J, leaving 18 bases between them. In DNA, the CDR3 is TGTGCCAGCAGCCCCCGGGTCGGGGGTTGGACTGAAGCTTTCTTT. This encodes CASSPRVGGWTEAFF.

V usage is TRBV5-1 and J usage is TRBJ1-2; the D is unclear. The V and J ends lost 4 bases and 4 bases respectively, with 23 bases between them. The CDR3 length is 17 residues. The germline gives CDR1 SGHRS, CDR2 YFSETQ. The CDR3: CASSPEGAGFFSYGYTF. The CDR3 DNA sequence: TGCGCCAGCAGCCCCGAGGGCGCGGGCTTTTTTTCCTATGGCTACACCTTC. Filled out from reference TRBV5-1 and TRBJ1-2, the complete variable domain reads KAGVTQTPRYLIKTRGQQVTLSCSPISGHRSVSWYQQTPGQGLQFLFEYFSETQRNKGNFPGRFSGRQFSNSRSEMNVSTLELGDSALYLCASSPEGAGFFSYGYTFGSGTRLTVV.

The chain uses TRBV10-3 and TRBJ1-3; possibly TRBD1 for D (5 bases). The ends were cut back, 4 bases at V and 0 bases at J, with 7 bases in the middle. This CDR3 is 14 amino acids long. Germline V gene lookup returns CDR1 ENHRY and CDR2 SYGVKD. DNA for the CDR3: TGTGCCATCAGTGGACAGACCTCTGGAAACACCATATATTTT. Its protein product is CAISGQTSGNTIYF.

The CDR3: CASSAYPGVPGELFF. In DNA, the CDR3 is TGCGCCAGCAGCGCCTATCCAGGGGTGCCCGGGGAGCTGTTTTTT. V usage is TRBV5-1 and J usage is TRBJ2-2; D might be TRBD1 (6 bases). The germline V gene encodes CDR1 SGHRS and CDR2 YFSETQ. CDR3 size: 15 residues. V was shortened by 4 bases and J by 6 bases, with 16 bases between the two germline ends. Drawing the rest from reference TRBV5-1 and TRBJ2-2, the complete variable domain is KAGVTQTPRYLIKTRGQQVTLSCSPISGHRSVSWYQQTPGQGLQFLFEYFSETQRNKGNFPGRFSGRQFSNSRSEMNVSTLELGDSALYLCASSAYPGVPGELFFGEGSRLTVL.

The V gene is TRBV7-2, the J gene TRBJ2-2; D may be TRBD1 or TRBD2 (5 bases each). Germline CDR1 SGHTA, CDR2 FQGNSA. The V gene lost 2 bases and the J gene lost 4 bases, with 11 bases spanning the gap. CDR3 length: 15 amino acids. The CDR3: CASSLQGVGTGELFF. Here the CDR3 DNA reads TGTGCCAGCAGCTTACAGGGAGTGGGCACCGGGGAGCTGTTTTTT.

This chain uses TRBV5-1 with TRBJ1-2; 9 bases line up with TRBD1. With 3 bases clipped from V and 3 bases from J, the junction kept 6 bases outside the gene matches. Germline V gene data show CDR1 as SGHRS and CDR2 as YFSETQ. The CDR3 runs 15 residues. CDR3 residues: CASSWGQGGDYGYTF. DNA for the CDR3: TGCGCCAGCAGCTGGGGACAGGGAGGTGACTATGGCTACACCTTC.

This rearrangement joins TRBV29-1 to TRBJ1-2, with 7 bases identical to TRBD1. The CDR3 runs to 14 residues. Trimming cost V 7 bases and J 3 bases; bases outside gene matches: 11. CDR1 and CDR2 (germline): SQVTM, ANQGSEA. The CDR3, as DNA: TGCAGCGGTGGGGGAACCGACAGGGACTATGGCTACACCTTC. Translated: CSGGGTDRDYGYTF.

The rearrangement links TRBV5-4 to TRBJ2-3; 11 bases fit TRBD2. Germline-derived CDR1 and CDR2 are SGHNT and YYREEE (reference sequence). CDR3 length equals 15 residues. Trimming removed 4 bases from V and 3 bases from J; junction bases left unmatched: 4. The CDR3 loop is CASSLTSGGTDTQYF. For the CDR3, the DNA is TGTGCCAGCAGCCTAACTAGCGGGGGAACAGATACGCAGTATTTT.

This clone was seen a single time. This chain links TRBV4-2 with TRBJ2-2; TRBD1 agrees at 9 bases. Germline assignment: CDR1 LGHNA and CDR2 YNFKEQ. The V segment lost 0 bases and the J segment 1 base; nucleotides outside the gene matches: 9. This CDR3 spans 19 amino acids. The CDR3 here is CASSQDGGLTGGNTGELFF. For the CDR3, the DNA is TGTGCCAGCAGCCAAGATGGGGGCCTGACAGGGGGGAACACCGGGGAGCTGTTTTTT.

The chain couples TRBV28 to TRBJ2-1; D could derive from TRBD1 or TRBD2 (5 bases each). Trimming stripped 6 bases from V and 4 bases from J, with 16 bases between. CDR1 is MDHEN, CDR2 SYDVKM, per germline. This CDR3 is built from 15 residues. CDR3 bases: TGTGCCAGCAGGGGTGGGGCAGGGAGTTACAATGAGCAGTTCTTC. Protein: CASRGGAGSYNEQFF.

Remarks on this clone: The conserved phenylalanine or tryptophan is not found at the CDR3 terminus, so this likely reflects a read error. The chain carries TRBV6-1 and TRBJ1-4; possibly TRBD1 for D (5 bases). V lost 7 bases and J lost 5, with 14 bases in between. The CDR3 runs to 14 residues. Germline CDR1 MNHNS, CDR2 SASEGT. CDR3 sequence reads: CASTPGPQNEKLFL. In DNA form, the CDR3 reads TGTGCCAGCACGCCGGGACCCCAAAATGAAAAACTGTTTCTT.

This chain connects TRBV6-1 to TRBJ1-1; D is possibly TRBD1 (5 bases). The germline V and J ends were trimmed by 2 bases and 0 bases, with 16 bases remaining between them. CDR1 is MNHNS, CDR2 SASEGT, per germline. There are 17 residues in the CDR3. In nucleotides, the CDR3 is TGTGCCAGCAGTGAAAGGGGTCTGGGCAGTATGAACACTGAAGCTTTCTTT. Its translation is CASSERGLGSMNTEAFF.

There are a few counts of this clone. The chain links TRBV6-4 to TRBJ1-2; weak D call: TRBD1 (5 bases). V dropped 3 bases and J dropped 5 bases, with 19 bases sitting between them. The CDR3 covers 16 residues. Germline-derived CDR1 and CDR2 are MRHNA and SNTAGT. CDR3 nucleotides: TGTGCCAGCAGTGAAGGGACGGTGGGTTCCGGATATGGCTACACCTTC. It is translated as CASSEGTVGSGYGYTF.

The rearrangement links TRBV7-2 to TRBJ2-6; no reliable D call. The germline V gene has CDR1 SGHTA and CDR2 FQGNSA. This CDR3 has 16 amino acids. Trimming pared 2 bases from V and 1 base from J, leaving 9 bases between. The CDR3 reads CASSLPGSSGANVLTF. The CDR3 DNA reads as TGTGCCAGCAGCTTACCGGGTTCTTCTGGGGCCAACGTCCTGACTTTC.

In this sample, this clone turned up once. This chain uses TRBV6-1 with TRBJ1-3; D is unresolved. Germline V CDR1 and CDR2: MNHNS, SASEGT. This CDR3 has 15 residues. Trimming left V 2 bases short and J 0 bases short, with 8 bases between. The CDR3 nucleotides read TGTGCCAGCAGTGAAACTCGAGCCTCTGGAAACACCATATATTTT. Translating gives CASSETRASGNTIYF.

The chain recombines TRBV15 with TRBJ1-3; no clear D gene. The germline gives CDR1 LNHNV, CDR2 YYDKDF (reference sequence). The V and J ends lost 6 bases and 0 bases respectively, with 9 bases between them. The CDR3 has 14 amino acids. CDR3 region: CATSQPSSGNTIYF. CDR3 coding DNA: TGTGCCACCAGTCAGCCTAGCTCTGGAAACACCATATATTTT. The variable domain in full, completed from reference TRBV15 and TRBJ1-3, reads DAMVIQNPRYQVTQFGKPVTLSCSQTLNHNVMYWYQQKSSQAPKLLFHYYDKDFNNEADTPDNFQSRRPNTSFCFLDIRSPGLGDTAMYLCATSQPSSGNTIYFGEGSWLTVV.

The rearrangement joins TRBV2 to TRBJ1-1; D might be TRBD1 (5 bases). The CDR3 extends over 14 amino acids. CDR1 and CDR2 from the germline V gene are SNHLY and FYNNEI. V was shortened by 7 bases and J by 1 base, with 13 bases between the two germline ends. As DNA, the CDR3 is TGTGCCAGCAAGGGGCAGGGCGGGAACACTGAAGCTTTCTTT. Encoded protein: CASKGQGGNTEAFF.

This sequence joins TRBV10-3 and TRBJ2-5, with TRBD2 matching over 10 bases. This CDR3 is built from 17 residues. Unmatched junction bases numbered 14, after V lost 5 bases and J lost 5 bases. Germline V lookup: CDR1 ENHRY, CDR2 SYGVKD. DNA for the CDR3: TGTGCCATCAGTTCTAGCGGGAGTTTGGCGACTACGGAGACCCAGTACTTC. This sequence encodes CAISSSGSLATTETQYF.